These 25 T cell receptor beta chains came from one sample sequenced in a study of blood T cells in healthy people across ages. For the second PCR, which ran for about 7 to 12 cycles, a sample-barcoded 5' primer and a J-beta primer mix were used. MiXCR, applied by TCRdb to the 5' RACE reads, yields one record per CDR3 protein. Among 650,000 to 800,000 distinct CDR3 sequences listed, 52% were seen once. Sequenced material: blood. These receptors were taken from a woman at least 80 years old in good health.

V usage is TRBV7-2 and J usage is TRBJ2-4, with 7 bases fitting TRBD1. The CDR3 contains 16 residues. The J segment lost 0 bases and the V segment lost 5 bases, leaving 7 bases of the junction unmatched. From germline, CDR1 is SGHTA and CDR2 FQGNSA. The CDR3 DNA reads as TGTGCCAGCAGCCCGACAGGGTTAATAGCCAAAAACATTCAGTACTTC. Its protein product is CASSPTGLIAKNIQYF.

The V call is TRBV12-3 or TRBV12-4, the J call TRBJ1-2; possible D gene TRBD1, 6 bases. This CDR3 comprises 18 residues. V was trimmed by 1 base and J by 0 bases, leaving 18 bases between them. CDR3 bases: TGTGCCAGCAGTTTAGGGTATGAAGGGGGTGCGACTAACTATGGCTACACCTTC. The encoded protein is CASSLGYEGGATNYGYTF.

The gene calls are TRBV10-2 and TRBJ2-1; D remains unclear. Germline CDR1 reads WSHSY; CDR2 reads SAAADI. Trimming stripped 3 bases from V and 7 bases from J, with 4 bases between. The CDR3 is made up of 11 amino acids. As DNA, the CDR3 is TGCGCCAGCAGTGAAGGGAATGAGCAGTTCTTC. Amino acids: CASSEGNEQFF.

The chain joins TRBV4-1 to TRBJ2-3; D ambiguous. Germline V gene sequence: CDR1 MGHRA, CDR2 YSYEKL. The CDR3 totals 14 residues. Trimming left V 3 bases short and J 0 bases short, with 7 bases between. The CDR3 DNA reads TGCGCCAGCAGCCAGGTGGCTAGCACAGATACGCAGTATTTT. This translates into CASSQVASTDTQYF.

In its sample, this clonotype was seen many times. V gene TRBV12-3 or TRBV12-4 combines with J gene TRBJ2-5; possibly TRBD2 for D (6 bases). This CDR3 region has 15 residues. Trimming removed 4 bases at V and 0 bases at J, with 12 bases between. The CDR3 region is CASSSSLAYQETQYF. The CDR3, as DNA: TGTGCCAGCAGTTCCTCCCTAGCGTACCAAGAGACCCAGTACTTC.

Points on this clonotype: A junction end diverges from the germline sequence, so it may reflect a read error. The chain joins TRBV5-5 to TRBJ2-3, with TRBD2 identical over 7 bases. From germline, CDR1 is SGHKS and CDR2 YYEKEE (reference sequence). CDR3 length equals 16 residues. The CDR3 region has the DNA TGTGCCAGCGGCTTGGGGGGTCTAGCGGGCACAGATACGCAGTATTTT. It encodes CASGLGGLAGTDTQYF.

On this clonotype: It may be a read error: a sequence one base away is much more abundant. The rearrangement links TRBV29-1 to TRBJ2-5; 9 nucleotides match TRBD2. This CDR3 region has 15 residues. The trim removed 4 bases at V and 11 bases at J, leaving 17 bases unmatched. Germline V gives CDR1 SQVTM, CDR2 ANQGSEA. Here the CDR3 reads CSVGRGTSGLNEQYF. The DNA of the CDR3 is TGCAGCGTTGGCCGGGGCACTAGCGGGCTAAATGAGCAGTACTTC.

There are many counts of this clonotype. The V call is TRBV12-3 or TRBV12-4, the J call TRBJ2-1; D is possibly TRBD2 (7 bases). V was clipped by 6 bases and J by 2 bases, with 11 bases between them. This CDR3 has 14 residues. The CDR3 coding sequence is TGTGCCAGCAGGTCGGGGGGCCCCTACAATGAGCAGTTCTTC. Protein: CASRSGGPYNEQFF.

This sequence joins TRBV24-1 and TRBJ2-7; D is unclear. V shed 2 bases and J shed 7 bases, with 11 bases lying between them. Germline values: CDR1 KGHDR, CDR2 SFDVKD. This CDR3 contains 13 residues. The CDR3: CATSDYENQEQYF. The DNA for the CDR3 is TGTGCCACCAGTGATTACGAGAATCAGGAGCAGTACTTC.

Notes on this clonotype: A read error is possible here, since a much larger clone lies one base away. This chain links TRBV6-4 with TRBJ1-5; 8 nucleotides line up with TRBD1. The CDR3 has 18 residues. Germline-derived CDR1 and CDR2 are MRHNA and SNTAGT. V shed 0 bases, J shed 6 bases, and the junction held 13 bases outside the gene matches. The CDR3 coding sequence is TGTGCCAGCAGTGACTCAGGGGTACAGGGGGTAGTAGGTCAGCCCCAGCATTTT. Its translation is CASSDSGVQGVVGQPQHF.

J is TRBJ2-4 and V is TRBV20-1; D call uncertain. The J call may be incorrect, as the DNA end agrees better with TRBJ2-7. CDR1 DFQATT and CDR2 SNEGSKA come from the germline V gene (reference sequence). The length of the CDR3 is 13 residues. Written as DNA, the CDR3 is TGCAGTGCTAGAGTTACTGGACCCTACGAGCAGTACTTC. It translates to CSARVTGPYEQYF.

This clonotype was counted many times. The chain is built from TRBV12-3 or TRBV12-4 and TRBJ2-7; D is uncertain. V shed 3 bases and J shed 5 bases, with 5 bases lying between them. This CDR3 is 11 amino acids long. The CDR3 nucleotides are TGTGCCAGCAGTTTTCAGAACGAGCAGTACTTC. Translation: CASSFQNEQYF.

This clonotype was seen a handful of times. The V call is TRBV5-1, the J call TRBJ1-1; D not certain. CDR3 length: 15 residues. Looked up from germline, CDR1 is SGHRS and CDR2 is YFSETQ. Trimming left V 2 bases short and J 1 base short, with 12 bases between. The CDR3 nucleotides read TGCGCCAGCAGCTTATTGGCCGGCCCGAACACTGAAGCTTTCTTT. Amino acids: CASSLLAGPNTEAFF.

The V and J genes are TRBV21-1 and TRBJ2-4; whether TRBD2, the table's D call, matches the DNA was not checked. The J call may be faulty, since TRBJ2-7 better matches the DNA end. TRBV21-1 is given as a pseudogene. The CDR3 is 14 residues long. CDR3 region: CASRGQRVSYEQYF. Here the CDR3 DNA reads TGTGCCAGCAGGGGACAGCGGGTATCCTACGAGCAGTACTTC.

This clonotype has only a few counts. The V call is TRBV7-9, the J call TRBJ2-4, with 10 bases matching TRBD1. Germline loops: CDR1 SEHNR, CDR2 FQNEAQ (reference sequence). The CDR3 has 15 residues. V lost 5 bases to trimming and J lost 5 bases; unmatched junction nucleotides: 6. CDR3 coding DNA: TGTGCCAGCAGCCCCAGACAGGGGGCAGAAAACATTCAGTACTTC. Encoded protein: CASSPRQGAENIQYF.

Of note for this clonotype: This may stem from a read error, because a much larger clone lies one nucleotide away. This chain uses TRBV2 with TRBJ2-5; 13 bases align to TRBD2. V lost 6 bases to trimming and J lost 11 bases; unmatched junction nucleotides: 12. The CDR3 runs 15 residues. Per germline, CDR1 SNHLY and CDR2 FYNNEI. This CDR3 is CASRLGLAGVDEQYF. CDR3 nucleotide sequence: TGTGCCAGCAGACTTGGACTAGCGGGGGTTGATGAGCAGTACTTC.

This clonotype occurred many times. The chain carries TRBV14 and TRBJ2-1; 7 nucleotides agree with TRBD2. The CDR3 runs 13 residues. Germline loops: CDR1 SGHDN, CDR2 FVKESK. The V and J ends lost 7 bases and 10 bases, in that order; junction bases with no gene match: 10. The CDR3 loop is CASTPLAVGEQFF. The DNA of the CDR3 is TGTGCCAGCACGCCTCTAGCGGTTGGGGAGCAGTTCTTC.

This clonotype was counted at least ten times. The chain recombines TRBV10-3 with TRBJ2-7; 8 bases fit TRBD1. V shed 4 bases, J shed 4 bases, and the junction held 3 bases outside the gene matches. CDR3 length equals 13 residues. CDR1 is ENHRY and CDR2 is SYGVKD in the germline V gene. CDR3 nucleotides: TGTGCCATCAGTGTCGACAGGGGTTACGAGCAGTACTTC. Translating gives CAISVDRGYEQYF.

This clonotype was picked up one time. This chain uses TRBV27 with TRBJ2-7, with D possibly being TRBD1 (5 bases). V gave up 2 bases and J gave up 4 bases, with 12 bases separating them. The length of the CDR3 is 14 residues. Germline CDR1 reads MNHEY; CDR2 reads SMNVEV (reference sequence). The DNA for the CDR3 is TGTGCCAGCAGTTTAAGCCGGAAGGGGTACGAGCAGTACTTC. Its translation: CASSLSRKGYEQYF.

The chain recombines TRBV10-3 with TRBJ2-5; D might be TRBD2 (5 bases). This CDR3 has 15 amino acids. The V gene's germline CDR1 is ENHRY and CDR2 SYGVKD. Between the trimmed V and J ends, which lost 0 bases and 2 bases, there was a span of 10 bases. The CDR3, as DNA: TGTGCCATCAGTGAGTCGACTATCCGGCAAGAGACCCAGTACTTC. Encoded protein: CAISESTIRQETQYF.

V gene TRBV20-1 combines with J gene TRBJ1-5; 10 bases align to TRBD1. This CDR3 region has 18 residues. The J segment lost 0 bases and the V segment lost 0 bases, leaving 8 bases of the junction unmatched. Germline CDR1 reads DFQATT; CDR2 reads SNEGSKA (reference sequence). The CDR3 region is CSARDLGTGVYSNQPQHF. The CDR3 nucleotides read TGCAGTGCTAGAGATCTAGGGACAGGGGTTTATAGCAATCAGCCCCAGCATTTT.

The rearrangement links TRBV20-1 to TRBJ1-2; a possible D gene is TRBD1 (5 bases). The length of the CDR3 is 14 residues. CDR1 and CDR2 from the germline V gene are DFQATT and SNEGSKA (reference sequence). The V gene lost 2 bases and the J gene lost 7 bases, with 17 bases spanning the gap. Here the CDR3 reads CSARRPGTEGGYTF. CDR3 bases: TGCAGTGCTAGACGGCCCGGGACTGAGGGTGGCTACACCTTC.

A note on this clonotype: A clone one base away is much larger, so this may be a read error. The CDR3 sequence: CASSLGERRDNEQYF. The CDR3 DNA is TGCGCCAGCAGCTTGGGGGAGAGGCGGGACAATGAGCAGTACTTC. The chain recombines TRBV5-1 with TRBJ2-5; D may be TRBD1 or TRBD2 (6 bases each). The CDR3 loop spans 15 amino acids. V was pared by 0 bases and J by 11 bases, with 20 bases between. Germline lookup yields CDR1 SGHRS and CDR2 YFSETQ. The variable domain in full, with the rest retrieved from reference TRBV5-1 and TRBJ2-5, is KAGVTQTPRYLIKTRGQQVTLSCSPISGHRSVSWYQQTPGQGLQFLFEYFSETQRNKGNFPGRFSGRQFSNSRSEMNVSTLELGDSALYLCASSLGERRDNEQYFGPGTRLLVL.

This clonotype showed up just a few times. The chain uses TRBV20-1 and TRBJ1-1, with D possibly TRBD1 on 5 matching bases. Trimming took off 3 bases at V and 7 bases at J, with 15 bases between the two ends. Germline lookup yields CDR1 DFQATT and CDR2 SNEGSKA (reference sequence). The CDR3 loop spans 13 amino acids. The CDR3 coding sequence is TGCAGTGCTAGGCAAGGGGCAAGGAATGAAGCTTTCTTT. This encodes CSARQGARNEAFF.

J is TRBJ1-4 and V is TRBV30; a weak D match, TRBD1 (6 bases). Germline-derived CDR1 and CDR2 are GTSNPN and SVGIG (reference sequence). V lost 3 bases to trimming and J lost 8 bases, with 22 bases between them. The CDR3 totals 16 residues. The CDR3 DNA is TGTGCCTGGAGAAGCCGACAGGAGCACCAAGGCGAAAAACTGTTTTTT. Translation: CAWRSRQEHQGEKLFF. Full variable domain (outside the CDR3, taken from reference TRBV30 and TRBJ1-4): SQTIHQWPATLVQPVGSPLSLECTVEGTSNPNLYWYRQAAGRGLQLLFYSVGIGQISSEVPQNLSASRPQDRQFILSSKKLLLSDSGFYLCAWRSRQEHQGEKLFFGSGTQLSVL.